This TCR beta chain was obtained from a study of blood T cell repertoires in COVID-19. Study background: Acute-phase and convalescent COVID-19 samples originated in the United States, Italy and Spain. Sample material is recorded as cDNA or gDNA derived from T cells, B-cell-depleted T cells, or PBMCs.

Germline V gives CDR1 SGHKS, CDR2 YYEKEE (reference sequence). The CDR3 contains 14 residues. Trimming removed 0 bases from V and 2 bases from J; junction bases left unmatched: 0. Original methodology: Nucleated cell number was recorded as an estimate derived from reference gene primer amplification. Assay used: immunoSEQ multiplex PCR; TCRdb lists only in-frame clones, some missing. The D gene and trimming were derived from the DNA, and the V and J assignments and clone size from that table. The sample consists of around 97,000 clones, less than 90% of them appearing once. Notes on this clone: Other nucleotide sequences from this sample produce the same CDR3.

Sequencing was carried out using peripheral blood. The rearrangement links TRBV5-5 to TRBJ2-7; 9 bases agree with TRBD1. The clonotype comes from a human donor in a cohort sampled during active COVID-19. CDR3 coding DNA: TGTGCCAGCAGCTTGGGACAGGGGGCCTACGAGCAGTACTTC. It specifies CASSLGQGAYEQYF.